This T cell receptor beta chain comes out of a study of T cell changes during pregnancy in multiple sclerosis. The V end was cut by 6 bases, the J end by 6 bases, with 12 bases between. The length of the CDR3 is 11 residues. Per germline, CDR1 DFQATT and CDR2 SNEGSKA (reference sequence). TCRdb's table, derived via immunoSEQ multiplex PCR, lists solely in-frame clones and lacks some. This sample has under 55,000 clones, with about nine tenths found just once. This TCR derives from a female donor in good health, enrolled as a control in a pregnancy study. Source: CD4+ T cells from peripheral blood mononuclear cells, taken after pregnancy. The chain has TRBV20-1 and TRBJ2-7; D perhaps matches TRBD1 (5 bases). As DNA, the CDR3 is TGCAGTGCAGGGGCCTGGTCCGAGCAGTACTTC. Translation: CSAGAWSEQYF.